This TCR beta chain was sequenced in a study of blood T cells in healthy people across ages. The V segment lost 8 bases and the J segment 7 bases; nucleotides outside the gene matches: 12. Germline V lookup: CDR1 MGHDK, CDR2 SYGVNS. The CDR3 extends over 15 amino acids. Combining a sample-barcoded 5' primer with a J-beta primer mix, a second PCR ran for roughly 7 to 12 cycles. Each cDNA molecule carried a tag from a template-switch adaptor that contained 12 random nucleotides. Each CDR3 protein is one row after TCRdb ran MiXCR on the 5' RACE reads. The sample yields about 680,000 distinct CDR3 sequences, roughly 49% seen once.

The chain employs TRBV25-1 and TRBJ2-7, with 12 nucleotides matching TRBD1. Sequenced sample: blood. The sequence was collected from a woman aged 55 to 70 in good health. The CDR3 sequence: CASPQPGQGAWEQYF. The CDR3 DNA is TGTGCCAGCCCCCAACCGGGACAGGGGGCCTGGGAGCAGTACTTC.